This TCR beta chain was captured in a study of cytomegalovirus exposure and HLA in healthy donors. The wider study: Out of about 179 million T cells, an earlier analysis found around 110 million unique TCR beta sequences in total. Study results and caveats: An analysis that came later showed most CMV-associated TCR beta chains appearing HLA-restricted.

Remarks on this clone: Its target is not known.

V lost 6 bases, J lost 3 bases, and 14 bases lay in between. Per the germline V gene, CDR1 is MGHDK and CDR2 is SYGVNS. The CDR3 covers 14 residues. Primers included in the PCR were 60 Vbeta and 13 Jbeta primers. Assay: immunoSEQ multiplex PCR; the TCRdb copy retains only in-frame clones and omits some. The data contain about 38,000 clones, roughly 85% of them singletons. Sequencing was carried out using PBMCs. This chain uses TRBV25-1 with TRBJ1-1; maybe TRBD1 (6 bases). This receptor was identified in a middle-aged woman in good health and CMV-seropositive. The CDR3 loop reads CASSQTGFYTEAFF. The CDR3 DNA sequence: TGTGCCAGCAGCCAAACAGGGTTTTACACTGAAGCTTTCTTT. Using reference TRBV25-1 and TRBJ1-1 for the parts outside the CDR3, the full variable domain is EADIYQTPRYLVIGTGKKITLECSQTMGHDKMYWYQQDPGMELHLIHYSYGVNSTEKGDLSSESTVSRIRTEHFPLTLESARPSHTSQYLCASSQTGFYTEAFFGQGTRLTVV.